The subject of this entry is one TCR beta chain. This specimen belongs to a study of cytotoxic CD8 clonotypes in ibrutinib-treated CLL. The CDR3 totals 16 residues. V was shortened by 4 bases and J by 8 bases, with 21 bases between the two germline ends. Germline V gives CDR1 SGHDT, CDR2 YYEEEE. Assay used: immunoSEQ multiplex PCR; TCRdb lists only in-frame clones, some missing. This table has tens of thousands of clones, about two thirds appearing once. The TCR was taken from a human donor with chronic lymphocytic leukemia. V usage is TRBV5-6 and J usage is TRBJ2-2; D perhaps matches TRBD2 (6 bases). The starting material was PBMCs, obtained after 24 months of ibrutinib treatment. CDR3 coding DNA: TGTGCCAGCAGCCGGGGCGGGGTCTCCTCCTCTGGGGAGCTGTTTTTT. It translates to CASSRGGVSSSGELFF.